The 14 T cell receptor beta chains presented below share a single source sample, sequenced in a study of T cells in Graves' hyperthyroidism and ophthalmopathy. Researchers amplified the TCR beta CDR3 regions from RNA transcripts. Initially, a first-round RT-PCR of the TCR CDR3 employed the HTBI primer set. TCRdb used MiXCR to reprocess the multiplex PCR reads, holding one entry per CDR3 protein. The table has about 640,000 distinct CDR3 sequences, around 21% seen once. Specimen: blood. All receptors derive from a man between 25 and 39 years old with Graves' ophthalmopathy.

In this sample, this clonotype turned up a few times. CDR3 bases: TGTGCCAGCAGCTTGGGACAGAACCCAGATACGCAGTATTTT. Translated, it gives CASSLGQNPDTQYF. The chain carries TRBV7-2 and TRBJ2-3, with TRBD1 identical over 7 bases. This CDR3 is built from 14 residues. The germline gives CDR1 SGHTA, CDR2 FQGNSA. V lost 3 bases, J lost 4 bases, and 4 bases stayed unmatched.

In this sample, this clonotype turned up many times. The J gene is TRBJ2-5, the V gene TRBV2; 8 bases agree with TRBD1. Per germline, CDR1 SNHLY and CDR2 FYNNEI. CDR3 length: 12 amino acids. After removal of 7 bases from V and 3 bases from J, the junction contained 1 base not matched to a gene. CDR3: CASKDREETQYF. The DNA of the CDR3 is TGTGCCAGCAAGGACAGGGAAGAGACCCAGTACTTC.

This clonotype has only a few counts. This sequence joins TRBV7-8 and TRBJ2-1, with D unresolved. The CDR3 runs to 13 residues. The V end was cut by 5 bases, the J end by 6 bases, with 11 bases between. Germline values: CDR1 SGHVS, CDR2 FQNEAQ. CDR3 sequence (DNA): TGTGCCAGCAGCCTCGGGTCTTCCAATGAGCAGTTCTTC. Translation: CASSLGSSNEQFF.

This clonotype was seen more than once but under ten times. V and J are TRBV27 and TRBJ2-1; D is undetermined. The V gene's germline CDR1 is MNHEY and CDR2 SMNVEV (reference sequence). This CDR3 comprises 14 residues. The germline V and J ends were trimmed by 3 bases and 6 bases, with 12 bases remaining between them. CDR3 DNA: TGTGCCAGCAGTTTTACTGAGCACGTCAATGAGCAGTTCTTC. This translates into CASSFTEHVNEQFF.

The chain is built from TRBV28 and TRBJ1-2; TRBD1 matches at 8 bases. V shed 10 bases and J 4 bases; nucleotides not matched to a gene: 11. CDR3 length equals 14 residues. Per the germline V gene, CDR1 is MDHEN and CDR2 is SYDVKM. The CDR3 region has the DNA TGTGCCATCCGGCAGGGGGCGGTCGGCTATGGCTACACCTTC. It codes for CAIRQGAVGYGYTF.

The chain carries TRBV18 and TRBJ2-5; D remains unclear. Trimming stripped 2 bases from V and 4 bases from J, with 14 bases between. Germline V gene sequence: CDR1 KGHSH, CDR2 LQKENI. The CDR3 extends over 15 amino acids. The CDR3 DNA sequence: TGTGCCAGCTCACCAACGTATATCGAGAGAGAGACCCAGTACTTC. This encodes CASSPTYIERETQYF.

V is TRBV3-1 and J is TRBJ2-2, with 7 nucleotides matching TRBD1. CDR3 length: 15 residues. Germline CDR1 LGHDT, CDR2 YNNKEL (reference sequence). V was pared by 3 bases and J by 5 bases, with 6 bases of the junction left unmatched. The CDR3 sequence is CASSHETGSTGELFF. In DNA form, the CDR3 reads TGTGCCAGCAGCCACGAGACAGGGAGTACCGGGGAGCTGTTTTTT.

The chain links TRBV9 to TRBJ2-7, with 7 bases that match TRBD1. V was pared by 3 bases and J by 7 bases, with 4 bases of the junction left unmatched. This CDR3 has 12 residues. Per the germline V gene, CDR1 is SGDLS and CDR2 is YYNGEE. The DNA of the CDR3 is TGTGCCAGCAGCGGACAGGGTGGGGAGCAGTACTTC. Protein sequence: CASSGQGGEQYF. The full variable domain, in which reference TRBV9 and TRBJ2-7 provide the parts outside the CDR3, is DSGVTQTPKHLITATGQRVTLRCSPRSGDLSVYWYQQSLDQGLQFLIQYYNGEERAKGNILERFSAQQFPDLHSELNLSSLELGDSALYFCASSGQGGEQYFGPGTRLTVT.

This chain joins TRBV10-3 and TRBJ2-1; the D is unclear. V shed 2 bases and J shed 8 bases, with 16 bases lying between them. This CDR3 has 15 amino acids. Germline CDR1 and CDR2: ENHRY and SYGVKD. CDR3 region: CAISEHGPRGDEQFF. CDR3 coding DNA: TGTGCCATCAGTGAGCATGGCCCACGAGGCGATGAGCAGTTCTTC.

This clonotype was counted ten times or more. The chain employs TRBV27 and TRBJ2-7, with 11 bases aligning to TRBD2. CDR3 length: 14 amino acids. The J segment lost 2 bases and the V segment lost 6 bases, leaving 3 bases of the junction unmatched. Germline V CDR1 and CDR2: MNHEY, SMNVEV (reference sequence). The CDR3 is CASRLLAGAYEQYF. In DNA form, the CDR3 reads TGTGCCAGCAGGCTACTAGCGGGAGCCTACGAGCAGTACTTC.

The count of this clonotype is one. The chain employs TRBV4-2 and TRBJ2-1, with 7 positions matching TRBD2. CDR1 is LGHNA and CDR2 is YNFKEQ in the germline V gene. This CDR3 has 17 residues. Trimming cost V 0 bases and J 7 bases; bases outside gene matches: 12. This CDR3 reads CASSQEGGGLAVNEQFF. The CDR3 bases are TGTGCCAGCAGCCAAGAGGGAGGCGGTCTAGCGGTAAATGAGCAGTTCTTC.

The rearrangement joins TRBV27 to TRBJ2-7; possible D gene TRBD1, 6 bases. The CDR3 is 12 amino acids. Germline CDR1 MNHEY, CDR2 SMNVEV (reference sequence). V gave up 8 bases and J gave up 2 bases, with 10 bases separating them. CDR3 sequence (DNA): TGTGCCAGCGGGACATCACCCTACGAGCAGTACTTC. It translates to CASGTSPYEQYF.

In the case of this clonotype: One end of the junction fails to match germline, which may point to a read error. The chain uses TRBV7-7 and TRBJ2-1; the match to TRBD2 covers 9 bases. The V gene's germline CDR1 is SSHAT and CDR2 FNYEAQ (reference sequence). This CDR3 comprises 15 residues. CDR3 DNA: TGTGCTAGCAGTCGGACTAGCGAGCGGAACAATGAGCAGTTCTTC. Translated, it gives CASSRTSERNNEQFF.

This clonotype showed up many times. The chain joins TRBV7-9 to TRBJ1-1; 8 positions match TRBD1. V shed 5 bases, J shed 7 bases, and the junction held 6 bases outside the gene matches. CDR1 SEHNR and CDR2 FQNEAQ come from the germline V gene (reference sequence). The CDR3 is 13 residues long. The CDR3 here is CASSLGQAHEAFF. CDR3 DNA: TGTGCCAGCAGCCTGGGACAGGCCCATGAAGCTTTCTTT.